This is a list of T cell receptor beta chains from one sample in a study of cytomegalovirus exposure and HLA in healthy donors. The table came from immunoSEQ multiplex PCR; TCRdb's copy has only in-frame clones and leaves some out. Of fewer than 200,000 clones detected, around 69% appear once; the ten largest clones hold about 1.3%. Sequences were obtained from PBMCs. The receptors stem from a man aged 60 to 75 in good health and CMV-seronegative. Both conserved end residues are part of each CDR3. D genes are given only for firm matches. A clone size is listed for some rows: how often the clone was seen (once, few, many), or a class if it is expanded.

size	D	V	J	CDR3	DNA
-	TRBD1	TRBV5-5	TRBJ2-5	CASSRQGHGETQYF	TGTGCCAGCAGCCGACAGGGACATGGGGAGACCCAGTACTTC
-	TRBD1	TRBV5-1	TRBJ1-6	CASSSGGDSVNSPLHF	TGCGCCAGCAGTTCCGGAGGGGACAGCGTTAATTCACCCCTCCACTTT
-	TRBD2	TRBV5-6	TRBJ2-1	CASSLVVTSGGAWNEQFF	TGTGCCAGCAGCTTGGTCGTTACTAGCGGGGGGGCCTGGAATGAGCAGTTCTTC
few	-	TRBV6-6	TRBJ2-7	CASSYVLEMGEQYF	TGTGCCAGCAGTTACGTGCTAGAGATGGGCGAGCAGTACTTC
few	-	TRBV5-6	TRBJ2-7	CASSPGLRDEQYF	TGTGCCAGCAGCCCGGGATTACGGGACGAGCAGTACTTC
-	TRBD1	TRBV6-5	TRBJ2-3	CASSYPRDRWVDTQYF	TGTGCCAGCAGTTACCCCCGGGACAGGTGGGTAGATACGCAGTATTTT
-	-	TRBV15	TRBJ2-1	CATSRRTGGNNEQFF	TGTGCCACCAGCAGACGGACTGGGGGGAACAATGAGCAGTTCTTC
few	-	TRBV28	TRBJ2-7	CASREASTYEQYF	TGTGCCAGCAGGGAGGCATCTACCTACGAGCAGTACTTC
-	TRBD2	TRBV19	TRBJ2-5	CASSRRGGPRIETQYF	TGTGCCAGTAGCCGACGGGGGGGGCCGAGGATTGAGACCCAGTACTTC
-	-	TRBV29-1	TRBJ1-5	CSVCLSIGGNQPQHF	TGCAGCGTCTGCCTAAGCATCGGGGGAAATCAGCCCCAGCATTTT
-	-	TRBV19	TRBJ2-5	CASSIGGGQGQETQYF	TGTGCCAGTAGTATAGGAGGGGGTCAGGGGCAAGAGACCCAGTACTTC
-	-	TRBV15	TRBJ2-7	CATSREGGRTGSPYEQYF	TGTGCCACCAGCAGAGAAGGGGGAAGAACAGGGTCACCCTACGAGCAGTACTTC
few	-	TRBV11-2	TRBJ2-7	CASSRGKNEQYF	TGTGCCAGCAGTAGGGGGAAAAACGAGCAGTACTTC
-	TRBD1	TRBV7-8	TRBJ2-5	CASSLDGTGDGETQYF	TGTGCCAGCAGCCTAGATGGGACAGGGGATGGGGAGACCCAGTACTTC
-	TRBD1	TRBV5-1	TRBJ1-1	CASSLGQGGTEAFF	TGCGCCAGCAGCCTTGGACAGGGGGGGACTGAAGCTTTCTTT
-	-	TRBV4-1	TRBJ2-7	CASSQVGAFYEQYF	TGCGCCAGCAGCCAAGTAGGGGCATTCTACGAGCAGTACTTC
-	TRBD2	TRBV6-5	TRBJ2-7	CAGGTRGGEQYF	TGTGCCGGAGGGACTAGAGGCGGCGAGCAGTACTTC
-	TRBD1	TRBV28	TRBJ1-2	CASSLPDRGGYGYTF	TGTGCCAGCAGCCTACCAGACAGGGGTGGCTATGGCTACACCTTC
-	-	TRBV15	TRBJ2-5	CATSSTGYKETQYF	TGTGCCACCAGCAGTACAGGGTATAAGGAGACCCAGTACTTC
-	-	TRBV7-2	TRBJ2-3	CASSLRGDSTDTQYF	TGTGCCAGCAGCTTACGCGGGGATAGCACAGATACGCAGTATTTT
-	TRBD1	TRBV28	TRBJ1-4	CASSQDRGREKLFF	TGTGCCAGCAGTCAGGACAGGGGGCGGGAAAAACTGTTTTTT
-	TRBD2	TRBV7-2	TRBJ2-2	CASSLRTSGRLTPLGELFF	TGTGCCAGCAGCTTGAGGACTAGCGGGAGGTTGACCCCCCTCGGGGAGCTGTTTTTT
few	-	TRBV23-1	TRBJ2-3	CASSFRGRTDTQYF	TGCGCCAGCAGTTTTAGGGGGAGAACAGATACGCAGTATTTT
-	-	TRBV27	TRBJ1-4	CASSPRQARNEKLFF	TGTGCCAGCAGTCCGAGACAGGCCCGTAATGAAAAACTGTTTTTT
-	TRBD2	TRBV9	TRBJ2-5	CASSVAGASGGAQETQYF	TGTGCCAGCAGCGTAGCTGGGGCTAGCGGGGGGGCCCAAGAGACCCAGTACTTC
few	TRBD2	TRBV28	TRBJ2-7	CASRSPGLAGPNEQYF	TGTGCCAGCAGGTCCCCTGGACTAGCGGGACCCAACGAGCAGTACTTC
-	-	TRBV21-1	TRBJ1-1	CASSKNPGQGETEAFF	TGTGCCAGCAGCAAGAACCCGGGACAGGGGGAAACTGAAGCTTTCTTT
-	TRBD1	TRBV7-7	TRBJ2-1	CASSLAPGQEYNEQFF	TGTGCCAGCAGCTTAGCTCCGGGACAGGAGTACAATGAGCAGTTCTTC
-	-	TRBV28	TRBJ1-6	CASGGPPLLYPYSSYNSPLHF	TGTGCCAGCGGCGGGCCCCCGTTGCTGTATCCTTATAGCTCCTATAATTCACCCCTCCACTTT
-	TRBD2	TRBV19	TRBJ2-1	CASSLTLAGGRPRNEQFF	TGTGCCAGTAGTCTCACTCTAGCGGGAGGTAGGCCTCGAAATGAGCAGTTCTTC
-	-	TRBV10-3	TRBJ2-2	CAIRGSDVSNTGELFF	TGTGCCATCAGGGGCTCAGACGTATCGAACACCGGGGAGCTGTTTTTT
-	TRBD2	TRBV5-4	TRBJ2-1	CASSTWTSGNNEQFF	TGTGCCAGCAGCACTTGGACTAGCGGCAACAATGAGCAGTTCTTC
few	-	TRBV10-3	TRBJ2-1	CAISAGGTGNNEQFF	TGTGCCATCAGTGCCGGGGGGACAGGTAACAATGAGCAGTTCTTC
-	TRBD1	TRBV14	TRBJ2-7	CASSPQGAPYEQYF	TGTGCCAGCAGCCCTCAGGGGGCCCCCTACGAGCAGTACTTC
-	TRBD1	TRBV7-3	TRBJ2-3	CASSRQGADTQYF	TGTGCCAGCAGCCGACAGGGGGCTGATACGCAGTATTTT
once	TRBD1	TRBV7-9	TRBJ2-5	CASSPWTGQETQYF	TGTGCCAGCAGCCCTTGGACAGGGCAAGAGACCCAGTACTTC
-	-	TRBV5-1	TRBJ2-5	CASSLISVGSEETQYF	TGCGCCAGCAGCTTGATTTCGGTCGGTTCCGAGGAGACCCAGTACTTC
-	-	TRBV9	TRBJ1-2	CASSVVSRGVGGYTF	TGTGCCAGCAGCGTAGTTTCCAGGGGTGTTGGTGGCTACACCTTC
-	TRBD1	TRBV7-9	TRBJ1-2	CASSLTGEPYGYTF	TGTGCCAGCAGCCTGACAGGGGAGCCCTATGGCTACACCTTC
-	TRBD1	TRBV30	TRBJ2-5	CAWSVNAGGTQYF	TGTGCCTGGAGTGTTAATGCAGGGGGGACCCAGTACTTC
-	-	TRBV6-5	TRBJ1-1	CASSYRSSNTEAFF	TGTGCCAGCAGTTACCGGAGTTCCAACACTGAAGCTTTCTTT
-	TRBD1	TRBV19	TRBJ2-7	CASSTGTAVEQYF	TGTGCCAGTAGCACCGGGACAGCTGTCGAGCAGTACTTC
-	TRBD1	TRBV5-5	TRBJ2-3	CASSLGQGPGTDTQYF	TGTGCCAGCAGCTTGGGACAGGGACCAGGCACAGATACGCAGTATTTT